This TCR beta chain emerged from a study of PD-1 blockade in mismatch repair-deficient tumors. Study summary: Patients had about a dozen mismatch repair-deficient cancer types, all previously treated and progressing.

Time point specified: approximately nine-day in vitro stimulation with candidate neoantigen peptide 5. Comments on this clone: No antigen is known for it.

Here immunoSEQ multiplex PCR was the method, and the copy in TCRdb shows in-frame clones only, minus some. The table records about 15,000 clones, roughly four fifths of them present only once. Sequencing was performed on cells cultured in vitro, taken from a patient treated with pembrolizumab. This sequence was found in an adult with mismatch repair-deficient cancer.

The CDR3 region has the DNA TGTGCCAGCAGCGGAGGACAGGGCGTCTTGGAGACCCAGTACTTC. Its translation is CASSGGQGVLETQYF. The rearrangement uses TRBV21-1 and TRBJ2-5; TRBD1, as called in the table, went unchecked against the DNA. TRBV21-1 is reported as a pseudogene. The length of the CDR3 is 15 residues.